One and the same sample provided the 15 T cell receptor beta chains below, sequenced in a study of blood T cells in healthy people across ages. Next came a second PCR, run for roughly 6 to 11 cycles, which used a sample-barcoded 5' primer along with a J-beta primer mix. MiXCR was run by TCRdb on the 5' RACE reads, yielding one entry per CDR3 protein. The repertoire holds about 840,000 distinct CDR3 sequences, with around 29% as singletons. These data were also filed under a second study, of T cells of mothers and their children.

Sequencing was carried out using blood. Every receptor here comes from a woman in her 40s in good health.

The genes are TRBV15 and TRBJ1-4, with D possibly being TRBD1 (5 bases). The CDR3 contains 13 residues. Trimming shortened V by 7 bases and J by 5 bases, and 11 bases separated the two germline ends. Germline CDR1 reads LNHNV; CDR2 reads YYDKDF (reference sequence). The CDR3 region has the DNA TGTGCCACCAACCGGGACCGAAATGAAAAACTGTTTTTT. As protein: CATNRDRNEKLFF.

A few counts support this clonotype. The chain carries TRBV7-9 and TRBJ2-3, with D hard to call. Per the germline V gene, CDR1 is SEHNR and CDR2 is FQNEAQ (reference sequence). The V end lost 3 bases, the J end lost 4 bases, and 11 bases lay between the germline ends. The CDR3 is made up of 14 amino acids. CDR3 loop: CASSFEWLADTQYF. The CDR3 DNA is TGTGCCAGCAGCTTCGAGTGGCTGGCAGATACGCAGTATTTT.

This chain uses TRBV29-1 with TRBJ1-1; no definite D call. The CDR3 is 12 amino acids. CDR1 and CDR2 (germline): SQVTM, ANQGSEA. V dropped 8 bases and J dropped 1 base, with 11 bases sitting between them. CDR3 DNA: TGCAGCACACCCGAAGGGAACACTGAAGCTTTCTTT. Its protein product is CSTPEGNTEAFF.

V usage is TRBV4-3 and J usage is TRBJ2-1, with TRBD1 matching over 8 bases. Germline V gene data show CDR1 as LGHNA and CDR2 as YSLEER. The CDR3 runs 10 residues. V gave up 9 bases and J gave up 8 bases; unmatched junction bases: 0. The CDR3 here is CARDRDEQFF. DNA for the CDR3: TGCGCCAGGGACAGGGATGAGCAGTTCTTC.

This clonotype has ten or more counts. This chain connects TRBV11-1 to TRBJ2-5; 11 bases line up with TRBD2. J was trimmed by 2 bases and V by 5 bases; bases with no gene match: 22. The CDR3 extends over 21 amino acids. CDR1 SGHAT and CDR2 FQDESV come from the germline V gene (reference sequence). This CDR3 is CASSASLRHTGLAAGQETQYF. Written as DNA, the CDR3 is TGTGCCAGCAGCGCCTCACTTAGGCATACGGGACTAGCGGCCGGTCAAGAGACCCAGTACTTC.

This clonotype showed up just a few times. V and J are TRBV6-1 and TRBJ2-5, with D perhaps matching TRBD1 (6 bases). Germline V gene data show CDR1 as MNHNS and CDR2 as SASEGT. The CDR3 runs 15 residues. Trimming stripped 6 bases from V and 2 bases from J, with 16 bases between. The CDR3 sequence: CASRDGQKIQETQYF. The CDR3 nucleotides read TGTGCCAGCAGGGACGGACAGAAAATACAAGAGACCCAGTACTTC.

This rearrangement joins TRBV20-1 to TRBJ1-5; tentative D call: TRBD1 (5 bases). There are 14 residues in the CDR3. In germline, CDR1 is DFQATT, CDR2 SNEGSKA (reference sequence). V lost 6 bases, J lost 4 bases, and 16 bases lay in between. CDR3 coding DNA: TGCAGTGCACGGACGGGGCGGCTAAATCAGCCCCAGCATTTT. This encodes CSARTGRLNQPQHF.

The V call is TRBV11-2, the J call TRBJ2-1; 9 nucleotides match TRBD2. This CDR3 is built from 20 residues. Germline V lookup: CDR1 SGHAT, CDR2 FQNNGV. V was pared by 1 base and J by 0 bases, with 13 bases of the junction left unmatched. In DNA form, the CDR3 reads TGTGCCAGCAGCTTAGGTTTTGGAGGGCTAGCGGGGAGCTCCTACAATGAGCAGTTCTTC. Translation gives CASSLGFGGLAGSSYNEQFF. Full variable domain (remainder filled in from reference TRBV11-2 and TRBJ2-1): EAGVAQSPRYKIIEKRQSVAFWCNPISGHATLYWYQQILGQGPKLLIQFQNNGVVDDSQLPKDRFSAERLKGVDSTLKIQPAKLEDSAVYLCASSLGFGGLAGSSYNEQFFGPGTRLTVL.

This clonotype was observed at least ten times. The chain uses TRBV6-4 and TRBJ2-3; D is unclear. CDR1 and CDR2 (germline): MRHNA, SNTAGT. The CDR3 has 16 amino acids. V gave up 0 bases and J gave up 2 bases, with 12 bases separating them. The CDR3 bases are TGTGCCAGCAGTGACTCGAAAGGACGGCACACAGATACGCAGTATTTT. Residues: CASSDSKGRHTDTQYF.

The chain is built from TRBV2 and TRBJ1-5; possibly TRBD1 for D (6 bases). V was trimmed by 6 bases and J by 4 bases, leaving 16 bases between them. The CDR3 sequence is 15 residues long. From germline, CDR1 is SNHLY and CDR2 FYNNEI. CDR3 sequence reads: CASRKGVRINQPQHF. CDR3 sequence (DNA): TGTGCCAGCAGGAAGGGGGTTAGGATAAATCAGCCCCAGCATTTT.

About this clonotype: A much larger clonotype is one base distant, so this may be a read error. The chain is built from TRBV29-1 and TRBJ2-7; 7 nucleotides agree with TRBD1. Germline V lookup: CDR1 SQVTM, CDR2 ANQGSEA. The CDR3 contains 13 residues. CDR3 coding DNA: TGCGGCGTGCTGACAGGGTCACCCTACGAGCAGTACTTC. This translates into CGVLTGSPYEQYF.

CDR3 loop: CASSLHLGQNSYEQYF. CDR3 coding DNA: TGCGCCAGCAGCTTGCATTTGGGGCAGAACTCCTACGAGCAGTACTTC. This chain links TRBV5-1 with TRBJ2-7; perhaps TRBD1 as D (5 bases). This CDR3 region has 16 residues. Germline CDR1 reads SGHRS; CDR2 reads YFSETQ. V gave up 1 base and J gave up 0 bases, with 14 bases separating them.

This clonotype was picked up a small number of times. The J gene is TRBJ2-2, the V gene TRBV5-1; D is uncertain. The germline CDR1 and CDR2 sequences are SGHRS and YFSETQ. There are 16 residues in the CDR3. Trimming shortened V by 0 bases and J by 1 base, and 10 bases separated the two germline ends. CDR3 nucleotides: TGCGCCAGCAGCTTGGATGTGCCAGGGAACACCGGGGAGCTGTTTTTT. Translated: CASSLDVPGNTGELFF.

This sequence joins TRBV4-1 and TRBJ2-2; 11 nucleotides align to TRBD2. CDR1 and CDR2 (germline): MGHRA, YSYEKL. This CDR3 is built from 16 residues. The V gene end was trimmed by 6 bases and the J gene end by 1 base; junction bases not matched to a gene: 4. DNA of the CDR3: TGCGCCAGCAGTTTCGGACTAGCGGGGAACACCGGGGAGCTGTTTTTT. As protein: CASSFGLAGNTGELFF.

The rearrangement links TRBV29-1 to TRBJ1-2; the D gene is possibly TRBD1 (5 bases). CDR3 length: 12 amino acids. Per the germline V gene, CDR1 is SQVTM and CDR2 is ANQGSEA. V dropped 4 bases and J dropped 3 bases, with 9 bases sitting between them. CDR3 sequence reads: CSVGRQYYGYTF. The CDR3 region has the DNA TGCAGCGTTGGTCGACAGTACTATGGCTACACCTTC.